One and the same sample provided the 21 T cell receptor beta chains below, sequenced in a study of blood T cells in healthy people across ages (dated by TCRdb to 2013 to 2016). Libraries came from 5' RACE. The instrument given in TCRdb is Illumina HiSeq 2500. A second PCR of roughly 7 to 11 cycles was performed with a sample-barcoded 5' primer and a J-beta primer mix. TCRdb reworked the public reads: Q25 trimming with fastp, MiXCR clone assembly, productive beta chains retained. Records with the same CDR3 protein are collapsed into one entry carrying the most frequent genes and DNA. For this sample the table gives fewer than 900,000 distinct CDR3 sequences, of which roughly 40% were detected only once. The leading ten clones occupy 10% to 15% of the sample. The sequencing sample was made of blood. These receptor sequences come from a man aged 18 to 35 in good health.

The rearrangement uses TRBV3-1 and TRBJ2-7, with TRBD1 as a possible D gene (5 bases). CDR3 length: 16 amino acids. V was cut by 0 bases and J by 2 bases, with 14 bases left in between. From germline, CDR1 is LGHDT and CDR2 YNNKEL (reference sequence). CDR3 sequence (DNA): TGTGCCAGCAGCCAAGAACAACAAGGGGATCCCTACGAGCAGTACTTC. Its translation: CASSQEQQGDPYEQYF.

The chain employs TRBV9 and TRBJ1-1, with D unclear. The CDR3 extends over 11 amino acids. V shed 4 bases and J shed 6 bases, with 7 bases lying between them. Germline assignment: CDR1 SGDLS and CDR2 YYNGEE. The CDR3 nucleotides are TGTGCCAGCAGCTCCCTCGCTGAAGCTTTCTTT. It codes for CASSSLAEAFF. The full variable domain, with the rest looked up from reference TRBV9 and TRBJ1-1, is DSGVTQTPKHLITATGQRVTLRCSPRSGDLSVYWYQQSLDQGLQFLIQYYNGEERAKGNILERFSAQQFPDLHSELNLSSLELGDSALYFCASSSLAEAFFGQGTRLTVV.

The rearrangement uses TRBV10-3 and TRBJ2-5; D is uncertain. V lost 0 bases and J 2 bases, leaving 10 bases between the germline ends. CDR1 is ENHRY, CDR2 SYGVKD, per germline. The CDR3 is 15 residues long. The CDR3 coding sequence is TGTGCCATCAGTGAGTCGACGGACGGGCAAGAGACCCAGTACTTC. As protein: CAISESTDGQETQYF.

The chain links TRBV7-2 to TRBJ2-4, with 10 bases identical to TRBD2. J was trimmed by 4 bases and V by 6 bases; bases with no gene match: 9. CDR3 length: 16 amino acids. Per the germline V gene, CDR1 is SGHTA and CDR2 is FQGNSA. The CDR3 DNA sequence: TGTGCCAGCAGGAGGTCGGATAGCGGGGGGAAAAACATTCAGTACTTC. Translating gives CASRRSDSGGKNIQYF.

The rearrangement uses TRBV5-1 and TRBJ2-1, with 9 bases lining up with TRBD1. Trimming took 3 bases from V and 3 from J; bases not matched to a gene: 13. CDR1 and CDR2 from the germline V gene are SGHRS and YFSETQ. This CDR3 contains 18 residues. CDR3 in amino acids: CASSWGGQGSLLYNEQFF. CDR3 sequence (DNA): TGCGCCAGCAGCTGGGGGGGACAGGGTTCCCTGCTCTACAATGAGCAGTTCTTC.

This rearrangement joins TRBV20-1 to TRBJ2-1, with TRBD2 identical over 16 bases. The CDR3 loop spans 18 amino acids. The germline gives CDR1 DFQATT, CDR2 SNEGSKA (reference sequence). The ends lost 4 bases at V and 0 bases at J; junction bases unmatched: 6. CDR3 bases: TGCAGTGCTACCACGGGACTAGCGGGAGGGAGCTCCTACAATGAGCAGTTCTTC. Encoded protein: CSATTGLAGGSSYNEQFF.

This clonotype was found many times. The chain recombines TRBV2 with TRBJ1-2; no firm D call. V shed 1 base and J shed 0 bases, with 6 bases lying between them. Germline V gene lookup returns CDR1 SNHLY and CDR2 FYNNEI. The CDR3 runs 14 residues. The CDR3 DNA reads TGTGCCAGCAGTGAAGTGGGGACTAACTATGGCTACACCTTC. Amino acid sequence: CASSEVGTNYGYTF.

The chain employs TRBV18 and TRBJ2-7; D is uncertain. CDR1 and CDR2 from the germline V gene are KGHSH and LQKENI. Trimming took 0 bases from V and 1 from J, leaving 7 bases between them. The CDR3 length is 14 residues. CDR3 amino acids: CASSPPPASYEQYF. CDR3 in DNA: TGTGCCAGCTCACCACCGCCAGCGTCCTACGAGCAGTACTTC.

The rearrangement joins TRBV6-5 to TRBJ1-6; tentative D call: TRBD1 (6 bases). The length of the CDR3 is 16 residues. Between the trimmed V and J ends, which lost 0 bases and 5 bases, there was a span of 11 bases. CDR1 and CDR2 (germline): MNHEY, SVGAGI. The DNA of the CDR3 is TGTGCCAGCAGTTACTCCACAGGGTTCGATAATTCACCCCTCCACTTT. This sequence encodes CASSYSTGFDNSPLHF.

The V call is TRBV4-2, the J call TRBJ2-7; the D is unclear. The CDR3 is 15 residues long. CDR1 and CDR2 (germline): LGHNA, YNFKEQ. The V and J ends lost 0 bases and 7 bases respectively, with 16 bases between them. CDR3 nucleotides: TGTGCCAGCAGCCAAGATCAGTTATATCCCAATGAGCAGTACTTC. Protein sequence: CASSQDQLYPNEQYF.

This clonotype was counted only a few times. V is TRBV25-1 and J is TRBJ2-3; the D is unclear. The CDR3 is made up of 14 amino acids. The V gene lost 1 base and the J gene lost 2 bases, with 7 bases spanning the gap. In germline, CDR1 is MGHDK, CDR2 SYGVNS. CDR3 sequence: CASSEFPDTDTQYF. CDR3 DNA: TGTGCCAGCAGTGAATTCCCAGACACAGATACGCAGTATTTT.

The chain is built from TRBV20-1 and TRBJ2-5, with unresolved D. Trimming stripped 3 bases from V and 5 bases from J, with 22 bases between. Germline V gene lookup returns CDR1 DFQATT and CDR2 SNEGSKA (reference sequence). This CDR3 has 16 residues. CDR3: CSASQRKATGVETQYF. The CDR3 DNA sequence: TGCAGTGCTAGCCAGCGAAAGGCCACCGGCGTCGAGACCCAGTACTTC.

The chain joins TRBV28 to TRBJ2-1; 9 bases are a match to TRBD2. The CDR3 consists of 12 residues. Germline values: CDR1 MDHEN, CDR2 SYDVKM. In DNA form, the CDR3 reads TGTCAAGCGGGGGGCCTCCAAGAGACCCAGTTCTTC. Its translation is CQAGGLQETQFF.

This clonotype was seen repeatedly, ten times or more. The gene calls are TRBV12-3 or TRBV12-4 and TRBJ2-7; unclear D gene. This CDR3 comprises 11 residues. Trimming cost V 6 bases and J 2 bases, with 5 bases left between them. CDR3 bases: TGTGCCAGCAGCTTAACCTACGAGCAGTACTTC. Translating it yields CASSLTYEQYF.

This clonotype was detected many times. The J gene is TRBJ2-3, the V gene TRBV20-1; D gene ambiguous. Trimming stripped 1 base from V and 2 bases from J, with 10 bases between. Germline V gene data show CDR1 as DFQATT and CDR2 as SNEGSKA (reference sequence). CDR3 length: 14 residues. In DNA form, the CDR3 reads TGCAGTGCTAGAGTCCCGTTTGACACAGATACGCAGTATTTT. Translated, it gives CSARVPFDTDTQYF.

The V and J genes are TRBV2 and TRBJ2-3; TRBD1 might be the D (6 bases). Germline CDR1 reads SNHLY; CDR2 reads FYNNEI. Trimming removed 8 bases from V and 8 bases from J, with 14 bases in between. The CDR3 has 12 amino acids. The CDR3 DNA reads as TGTGCCAGCTTACGACAGGCGGGTACGCAGTATTTT. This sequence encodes CASLRQAGTQYF.

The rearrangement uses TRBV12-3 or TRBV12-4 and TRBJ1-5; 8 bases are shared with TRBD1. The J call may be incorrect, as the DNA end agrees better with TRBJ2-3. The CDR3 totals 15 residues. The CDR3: CASSHDRGIGQPQYF. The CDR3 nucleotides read TGTGCCAGCAGTCACGACAGGGGAATCGGGCAGCCCCAGTATTTT.

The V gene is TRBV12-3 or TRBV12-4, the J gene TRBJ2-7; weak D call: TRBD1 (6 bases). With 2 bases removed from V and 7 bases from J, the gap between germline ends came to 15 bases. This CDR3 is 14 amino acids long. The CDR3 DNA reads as TGTGCCAGCAGTTTATCCACCGGCCAGGGGGAGCAGTACTTC. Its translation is CASSLSTGQGEQYF.

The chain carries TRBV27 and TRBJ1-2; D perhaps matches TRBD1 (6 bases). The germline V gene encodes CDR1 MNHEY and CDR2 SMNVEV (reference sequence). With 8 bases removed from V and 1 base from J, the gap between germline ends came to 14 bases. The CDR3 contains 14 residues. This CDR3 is CASRGHALNYGYTF. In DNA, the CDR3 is TGTGCCAGCCGGGGACATGCCCTTAACTATGGCTACACCTTC.

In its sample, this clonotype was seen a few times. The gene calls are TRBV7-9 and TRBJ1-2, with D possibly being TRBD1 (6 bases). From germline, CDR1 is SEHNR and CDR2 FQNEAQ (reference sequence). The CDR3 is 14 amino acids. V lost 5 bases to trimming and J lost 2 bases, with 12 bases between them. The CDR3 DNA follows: TGTGCCAGCAGCCTCCAAACAGGGAACTATGGCTACACCTTC. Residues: CASSLQTGNYGYTF. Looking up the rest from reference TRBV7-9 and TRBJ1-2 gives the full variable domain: DTGVSQNPRHKITKRGQNVTFRCDPISEHNRLYWYRQTLGQGPEFLTYFQNEAQLEKSRLLSDRFSAERPKGSFSTLEIQRTEQGDSAMYLCASSLQTGNYGYTFGSGTRLTVV.

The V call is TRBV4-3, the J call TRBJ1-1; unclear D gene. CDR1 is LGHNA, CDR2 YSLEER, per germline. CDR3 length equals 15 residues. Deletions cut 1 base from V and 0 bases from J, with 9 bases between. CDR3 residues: CASSQGASLNTEAFF. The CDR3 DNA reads TGCGCCAGCAGCCAAGGGGCAAGCCTGAACACTGAAGCTTTCTTT.